The next 27 T cell receptor beta chains were all read from a single sample in a study of T cells in localized non-small cell lung cancer. Repertoires were generated with immunoSEQ multiplex PCR, while TCRdb's copy carries only in-frame clones and drops some. Here the sample spans approximately 88,000 clones, approximately 90% being singletons. This material consisted of PBMCs, taken before any cancer treatment. All receptors come from a woman between 35 and 70 years old with stage II squamous cell lung carcinoma.

The CDR3 DNA is TGTGCCAGTAGTCTCAGACTAGCGGGATCCAATGAGCAGTTCTTC. This sequence encodes CASSLRLAGSNEQFF. This chain uses TRBV19 with TRBJ2-1, with TRBD2 identical over 11 bases. This CDR3 is built from 15 residues. CDR1 LNHDA and CDR2 SQIVND come from the germline V gene (reference sequence). V trimming: 5 bases; J trimming: 6 bases; junction bases outside the gene matches: 6.

This chain joins TRBV6-5 and TRBJ2-7; a weak D match, TRBD1 (6 bases). The CDR3 has 13 residues. Looked up from germline, CDR1 is MNHEY and CDR2 is SVGAGI. Trimming cost V 6 bases and J 6 bases, with 15 bases left between them. CDR3 protein: CASSSGQRAEQYF. The CDR3 coding sequence is TGTGCCAGCAGCTCCGGACAGAGGGCCGAGCAGTACTTC.

V and J are TRBV27 and TRBJ1-2, with a tentative D call TRBD1 (6 bases). The CDR3 is 16 amino acids. Germline loops: CDR1 MNHEY, CDR2 SMNVEV (reference sequence). The V gene lost 0 bases and the J gene lost 4 bases, with 15 bases spanning the gap. The DNA of the CDR3 is TGTGCCAGCAGTTTATCCGGGGCCGACAGGCGCTATGGCTACACCTTC. This encodes CASSLSGADRRYGYTF.

In its sample, this clone was seen a few times. The V gene is TRBV4-1, the J gene TRBJ2-7; 8 nucleotides align to TRBD2. There are 15 residues in the CDR3. Germline trimming cut 2 bases from V and 1 base from J; bases unmatched to any gene: 4. The germline CDR1 and CDR2 sequences are MGHRA and YSYEKL. CDR3 sequence: CASSQRSGVSYEQYF. CDR3 DNA: TGCGCCAGCAGCCAACGTAGCGGGGTATCCTACGAGCAGTACTTC.

V usage is TRBV7-6 and J usage is TRBJ2-2, with 10 bases that match TRBD1. The length of the CDR3 is 16 residues. The V segment lost 4 bases and the J segment 1 base; nucleotides outside the gene matches: 3. Germline-derived CDR1 and CDR2 are SGHVS and FNYEAQ. CDR3 sequence: CASSSGQGVNTGELFF. In nucleotides, the CDR3 is TGTGCCAGCAGCTCCGGACAGGGGGTGAACACCGGGGAGCTGTTTTTT.

The chain recombines TRBV19 with TRBJ1-4; D is unclear. Germline loops: CDR1 LNHDA, CDR2 SQIVND (reference sequence). The CDR3 length is 14 residues. Trimming left V 2 bases short and J 8 bases short, with 12 bases between. The CDR3 DNA sequence: TGTGCCAGTAGTATAAGCTGGAAAGGGGAAAAACTGTTTTTT. Translating it yields CASSISWKGEKLFF.

As regards this clone: The sample contains more than one DNA sequence encoding this CDR3. V and J are TRBV28 and TRBJ1-2; D gene ambiguous. The CDR3 has 12 residues. Between the trimmed V and J ends, which lost 3 bases and 2 bases, there was a span of 4 bases. The germline V gene encodes CDR1 MDHEN and CDR2 SYDVKM. CDR3 region: CASSFLNYGYTF. In DNA form, the CDR3 reads TGTGCCAGCAGTTTCTTAAACTATGGCTACACCTTC.

V gene TRBV7-9 combines with J gene TRBJ1-2; D gene unclear. V was shortened by 0 bases and J by 2 bases, with 7 bases between the two germline ends. This CDR3 comprises 14 residues. The germline CDR1 and CDR2 sequences are SEHNR and FQNEAQ (reference sequence). The CDR3 region has the DNA TGTGCCAGCAGCTTAGCGTTACAGAACTATGGCTACACCTTC. Protein sequence: CASSLALQNYGYTF.

The count of this clone is one. The V call is TRBV14, the J call TRBJ1-2; D may be TRBD1 (6 bases). The CDR3 length is 14 residues. The germline CDR1 and CDR2 sequences are SGHDN and FVKESK. The ends were cut back, 0 bases at V and 4 bases at J, with 9 bases in the middle. The CDR3 nucleotides read TGTGCCAGCAGCCAAGATCACAGGGTCTATGGCTACACCTTC. Protein: CASSQDHRVYGYTF.

The V gene is TRBV5-4, the J gene TRBJ1-6; 9 nucleotides align to TRBD1. Trimming took 2 bases from V and 9 from J; bases not matched to a gene: 3. This CDR3 is built from 14 residues. CDR1 is SGHNT, CDR2 YYREEE, per germline (reference sequence). CDR3 region: CASSFRDRASPLHF. CDR3 coding DNA: TGTGCCAGCAGCTTCCGGGACAGGGCTTCACCCCTCCACTTT.

The chain employs TRBV27 and TRBJ2-2, with a tentative D call TRBD1 (6 bases). The germline V and J ends were trimmed by 2 bases and 4 bases, with 11 bases remaining between them. From germline, CDR1 is MNHEY and CDR2 SMNVEV (reference sequence). The CDR3 covers 15 residues. CDR3 DNA sequence: TGTGCCAGCAGTTTACAGGGGCCCGCCACCGGGGAGCTGTTTTTT. It codes for CASSLQGPATGELFF.

The chain couples TRBV2 to TRBJ1-5, with D hard to call. CDR1 is SNHLY, CDR2 FYNNEI, per germline. The germline V and J ends were trimmed by 5 bases and 3 bases, with 5 bases remaining between them. This CDR3 has 12 residues. This chain's CDR3 is CASSRVNQPQHF. The CDR3 region has the DNA TGTGCCAGCAGTAGGGTCAATCAGCCCCAGCATTTT. The variable domain in full, with the rest retrieved from reference TRBV2 and TRBJ1-5, is EPEVTQTPSHQVTQMGQEVILRCVPISNHLYFYWYRQILGQKVEFLVSFYNNEISEKSEIFDDQFSVERPDGSNFTLKIRSTKLEDSAMYFCASSRVNQPQHFGDGTRLSIL.

The genes are TRBV5-4 and TRBJ2-7; D possibly corresponds to TRBD2 (5 bases). CDR1 is SGHNT, CDR2 YYREEE, per germline (reference sequence). Trimming stripped 3 bases from V and 4 bases from J, with 14 bases between. The CDR3 loop spans 14 amino acids. CDR3 sequence: CASSSSGVFYEQYF. CDR3 coding DNA: TGTGCCAGCAGCTCGTCCGGGGTTTTTTACGAGCAGTACTTC. Using reference TRBV5-4 and TRBJ2-7 for the parts outside the CDR3, the full variable domain is ETGVTQSPTHLIKTRGQQVTLRCSSQSGHNTVSWYQQALGQGPQFIFQYYREEENGRGNFPPRFSGLQFPNYSSELNVNALELDDSALYLCASSSSGVFYEQYFGPGTRLTVT.

This clone appeared a single time. Here the CDR3 DNA reads TGTGCCAGCAGGGGTAGCTATGGCTACACCTTC. As protein: CASRGSYGYTF. The rearrangement uses TRBV6-1 and TRBJ1-2; D is undetermined. This CDR3 contains 11 residues. V lost 6 bases and J 4 bases, leaving 6 bases between the germline ends. Germline CDR1 reads MNHNS; CDR2 reads SASEGT.

This clone occurred a few times. This sample also contains other DNA sequences that code for the same CDR3. This chain joins TRBV7-6 and TRBJ2-5; 8 bases align to TRBD2. This CDR3 is built from 16 residues. The germline CDR1 and CDR2 sequences are SGHVS and FNYEAQ. Trimming removed 5 bases from V and 1 base from J; junction bases left unmatched: 9. The CDR3 DNA reads as TGTGCCAGCAGCCCTCTGGCGGGAGGACCCCAAGAGACCCAGTACTTC. Its protein product is CASSPLAGGPQETQYF.

This chain uses TRBV5-5 with TRBJ1-4; 9 bases fit TRBD1. The ends lost 6 bases at V and 6 bases at J; junction bases unmatched: 12. This CDR3 comprises 16 residues. Per the germline V gene, CDR1 is SGHKS and CDR2 is YYEKEE (reference sequence). CDR3 residues: CASTLNPGQGYEKLFF. CDR3 bases: TGTGCCAGCACCTTAAACCCGGGACAGGGCTATGAAAAACTGTTTTTT.

This chain uses TRBV6-5 with TRBJ2-3, with unresolved D. Germline V lookup: CDR1 MNHEY, CDR2 SVGAGI. The V and J ends lost 2 bases and 6 bases respectively, with 12 bases between them. The length of the CDR3 is 14 residues. The DNA of the CDR3 is TGTGCCAGCAGTTACAGGGCTCCCGTGGATACGCAGTATTTT. Translating it yields CASSYRAPVDTQYF.

This chain connects TRBV7-9 to TRBJ1-2; no reliable D call. Trimming left V 5 bases short and J 12 bases short, with 4 bases between. The CDR3 has 8 amino acids. From germline, CDR1 is SEHNR and CDR2 FQNEAQ (reference sequence). The CDR3 DNA is TGTGCCAGCAGCCCACACACCTTC. This codes for CASSPHTF. The full variable domain, in which reference TRBV7-9 and TRBJ1-2 provide the parts outside the CDR3, is DTGVSQNPRHKITKRGQNVTFRCDPISEHNRLYWYRQTLGQGPEFLTYFQNEAQLEKSRLLSDRFSAERPKGSFSTLEIQRTEQGDSAMYLCASSPHTFGSGTRLTVV.

The V call is TRBV6-5, the J call TRBJ1-1; no clear D gene. Trimming pared 1 base from V and 1 base from J, leaving 4 bases between. Looked up from germline, CDR1 is MNHEY and CDR2 is SVGAGI. CDR3 length: 13 amino acids. The CDR3 DNA is TGTGCCAGCAGTTACTTGGCGAACACTGAAGCTTTCTTT. It yields the protein CASSYLANTEAFF.

This chain links TRBV9 with TRBJ1-3; D ambiguous. The CDR3 runs to 14 residues. Germline V gene lookup returns CDR1 SGDLS and CDR2 YYNGEE. The germline V and J ends were trimmed by 3 bases and 1 base, with 8 bases remaining between them. CDR3 bases: TGTGCCAGCAGCGCCTATACTTCTGGAAACACCATATATTTT. This sequence encodes CASSAYTSGNTIYF.

The chain carries TRBV5-1 and TRBJ2-3; TRBD1 is a possible D gene (6 bases). Germline V lookup: CDR1 SGHRS, CDR2 YFSETQ. The germline V and J ends were trimmed by 2 bases and 4 bases, with 17 bases remaining between them. The CDR3 is 16 residues long. The chain's CDR3 is CASSFRANRESDTQYF. CDR3 nucleotides: TGCGCCAGCAGCTTCCGAGCAAACAGGGAATCAGATACGCAGTATTTT.

V usage is TRBV10-3 and J usage is TRBJ2-7, with 9 positions matching TRBD1. CDR1 and CDR2 from the germline V gene are ENHRY and SYGVKD. With 10 bases clipped from V and 3 bases from J, the junction kept 4 bases outside the gene matches. The CDR3 has 12 residues. The CDR3 is CATWTGDYEQYF. Written as DNA, the CDR3 is TGTGCCACCTGGACAGGGGACTACGAGCAGTACTTC.

Worth noting for this clone: Within the sample, other DNA sequences also encode this same CDR3. The V and J genes are TRBV30 and TRBJ1-5; D is perhaps TRBD1 (6 bases). There are 13 residues in the CDR3. V lost 4 bases to trimming and J lost 2 bases, with 9 bases between them. Germline V lookup: CDR1 GTSNPN, CDR2 SVGIG (reference sequence). The CDR3 DNA is TGTGCCTGGAATCCAGGGGGCAATCAGCCCCAGCATTTT. Protein sequence: CAWNPGGNQPQHF. The full variable domain, its missing parts supplied by reference TRBV30 and TRBJ1-5, is SQTIHQWPATLVQPVGSPLSLECTVEGTSNPNLYWYRQAAGRGLQLLFYSVGIGQISSEVPQNLSASRPQDRQFILSSKKLLLSDSGFYLCAWNPGGNQPQHFGDGTRLSIL.

This chain uses TRBV5-1 with TRBJ2-1, with D perhaps TRBD2 (6 bases). V lost 4 bases, J lost 0 bases, and 11 bases lay in between. The CDR3 is 15 residues long. Germline V CDR1 and CDR2: SGHRS, YFSETQ. CDR3 region: CASSRDSSSYNEQFF. For the CDR3, the DNA is TGCGCCAGCAGCCGGGACTCGAGCTCCTACAATGAGCAGTTCTTC.

The rearrangement joins TRBV28 to TRBJ2-3; 9 bases fit TRBD2. The germline CDR1 and CDR2 sequences are MDHEN and SYDVKM. This CDR3 is built from 16 residues. Trimming at V came to 2 bases and at J to 4 bases, leaving 7 bases not matched to a gene. CDR3 residues: CASSLQLAGDADTQYF. DNA of the CDR3: TGTGCCAGCAGTTTACAATTAGCGGGGGATGCAGATACGCAGTATTTT.

V is TRBV15 and J is TRBJ2-7; D not resolved. This CDR3 comprises 12 residues. CDR1 and CDR2 from the germline V gene are LNHNV and YYDKDF (reference sequence). Trimming removed 0 bases at V and 4 bases at J, with 4 bases between. Here the CDR3 reads CATSREGYEQYF. CDR3 bases: TGTGCCACCAGCAGAGAAGGGTACGAGCAGTACTTC.

The J gene is TRBJ1-2, the V gene TRBV5-1; no firm D call. This CDR3 contains 13 residues. CDR1 and CDR2 (germline): SGHRS, YFSETQ. Trimming removed 2 bases at V and 6 bases at J, with 11 bases between. The CDR3 protein is CASSFRSNDGYTF. CDR3 nucleotides: TGCGCCAGCAGCTTTCGGAGCAACGATGGCTACACCTTC.